Listed below are T cell receptor beta chains from one sample, sequenced in a study of OX40 agonist ivuxolimab in advanced cancers. Only in-frame clones appear in the TCRdb table, and some are missing; sequencing was by immunoSEQ multiplex PCR. This sample has 55,000 to 70,000 clones, with 80% to 90% found just once. The material sequenced was CD4+ or CD8+ T cells sorted from blood, taken in a trial of the OX40 agonist ivuxolimab. These receptors were obtained from an adult with an advanced solid tumor such as melanoma, head and neck, liver or kidney cancer. Each CDR3 is given with its conserved first and last residue. D genes are given only for firm matches.

TRBV27	NA	TRBJ1-1	TGTGCCAGCAGTTGGGCAGGGCCGAACACTGAAGCTTTCTTT	CASSWAGPNTEAFF
TRBV4-2	NA	TRBJ1-1	TGTGCCAGCAGCCAAGATCCCCTGAGTAAGGCTGAAGCTTTCTTT	CASSQDPLSKAEAFF
TRBV29-1	TRBD1	TRBJ2-5	TGCAGCACCGGACAGGGGGTGGAGACCCAGTACTTC	CSTGQGVETQYF
TRBV6-1	NA	TRBJ2-1	TGTGCCAGCAGTATGGAGGGAGAGCAGTTCTTC	CASSMEGEQFF
TRBV30	NA	TRBJ1-3	TGTGCCTGGAACCTGGCAGGGACCAACTCTGGAAACACCATATATTTT	CAWNLAGTNSGNTIYF
TRBV19	NA	TRBJ2-2	TGTGCCAGTAACCCGGGGGCCATCGGGGAGCTGTTTTTT	CASNPGAIGELFF
TRBV19	TRBD2	TRBJ2-7	TGTGCCAGTAGTACCGCCGGGACTAGCGCCGACTACGAGCAGTACTTC	CASSTAGTSADYEQYF
TRBV2	NA	TRBJ2-7	TGTGCCAGCAGCCCCACAGGTTCCTACGAGCAGTACTTC	CASSPTGSYEQYF
TRBV7-3	NA	TRBJ2-1	TGTGCCAGCAGCCTAAGGCGCGGTGACTCCTACAATGAGCAGTTCTTC	CASSLRRGDSYNEQFF
TRBV19	TRBD1	TRBJ1-5	TGTGCCAGTAGTGCCGGGACAGCCCCTCAGCCCCAGCATTTT	CASSAGTAPQPQHF
TRBV19	NA	TRBJ2-5	TGTGCCAGTAGTATTACAGGGCCCTGGTCGGCCCAGTACTTC	CASSITGPWSAQYF
TRBV27	TRBD2	TRBJ2-3	TGTGCCAGCAGTTTCGATGGCGGGGGGGCAGGAACGCAGTATTTT	CASSFDGGGAGTQYF
TRBV5-4	NA	TRBJ1-1	TGTGCCAGCAGCTTGCCCCCCGGGGTCACTGAAGCTTTCTTT	CASSLPPGVTEAFF
TRBV11-2	TRBD1	TRBJ2-7	TGTGCCAGCACCTTGAATCCGACAGGGACCTACGAGCAGTACTTC	CASTLNPTGTYEQYF
TRBV5-4	TRBD2	TRBJ2-3	TGTGCCAGCAGCTTGGATTGGCTAGCGGGGGGCACAGATACGCAGTATTTT	CASSLDWLAGGTDTQYF